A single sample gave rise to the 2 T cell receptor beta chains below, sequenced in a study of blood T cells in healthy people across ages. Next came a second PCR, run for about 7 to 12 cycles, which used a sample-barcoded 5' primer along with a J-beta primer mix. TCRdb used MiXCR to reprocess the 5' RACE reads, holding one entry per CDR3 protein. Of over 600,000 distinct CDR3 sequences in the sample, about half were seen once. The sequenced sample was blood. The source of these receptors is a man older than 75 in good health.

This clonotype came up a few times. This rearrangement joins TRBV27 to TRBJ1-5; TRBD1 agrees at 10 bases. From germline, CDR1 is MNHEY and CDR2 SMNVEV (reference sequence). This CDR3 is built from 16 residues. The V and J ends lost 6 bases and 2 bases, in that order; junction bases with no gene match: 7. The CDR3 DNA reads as TGTGCCAGCAGAACGACAGGGGGCGAAGGCAATCAGCCCCAGCATTTT. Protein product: CASRTTGGEGNQPQHF.

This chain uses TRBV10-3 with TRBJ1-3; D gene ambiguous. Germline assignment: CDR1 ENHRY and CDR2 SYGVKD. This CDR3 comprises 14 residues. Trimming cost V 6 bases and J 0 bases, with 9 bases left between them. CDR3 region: CAIRGDYSGNTIYF. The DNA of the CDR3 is TGTGCCATCAGGGGAGACTACTCTGGAAACACCATATATTTT.